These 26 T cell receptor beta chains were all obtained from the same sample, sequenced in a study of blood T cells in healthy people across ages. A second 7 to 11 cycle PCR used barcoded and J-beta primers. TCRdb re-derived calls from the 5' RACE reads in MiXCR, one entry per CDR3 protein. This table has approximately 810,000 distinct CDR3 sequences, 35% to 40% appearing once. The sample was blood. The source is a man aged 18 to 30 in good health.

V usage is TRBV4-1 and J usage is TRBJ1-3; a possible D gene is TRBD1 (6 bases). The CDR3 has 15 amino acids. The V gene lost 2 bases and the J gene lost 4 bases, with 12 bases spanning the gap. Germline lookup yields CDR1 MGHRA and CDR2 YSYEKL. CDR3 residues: CASSQPTGTGNTIYF. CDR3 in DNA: TGCGCCAGCAGCCAACCAACAGGGACCGGAAACACCATATATTTT.

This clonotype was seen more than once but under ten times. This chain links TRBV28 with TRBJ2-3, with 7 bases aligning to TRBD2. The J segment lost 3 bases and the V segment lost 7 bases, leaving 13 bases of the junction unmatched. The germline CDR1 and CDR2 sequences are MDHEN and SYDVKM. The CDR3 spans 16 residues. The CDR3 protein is CASTNGGGEWTDTQYF. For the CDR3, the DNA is TGTGCCAGCACCAATGGGGGGGGAGAGTGGACAGATACGCAGTATTTT.

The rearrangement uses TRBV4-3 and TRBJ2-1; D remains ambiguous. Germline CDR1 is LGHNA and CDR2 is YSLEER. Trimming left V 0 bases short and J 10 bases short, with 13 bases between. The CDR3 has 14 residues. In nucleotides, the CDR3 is TGCGCCAGCAGCCAAGAACTGCGGATTGGGGAGCAGTTCTTC. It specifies CASSQELRIGEQFF.

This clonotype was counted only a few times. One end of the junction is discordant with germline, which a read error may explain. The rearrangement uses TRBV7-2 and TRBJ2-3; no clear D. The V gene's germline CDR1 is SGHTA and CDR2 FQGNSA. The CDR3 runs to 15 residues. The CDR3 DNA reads TGTGCCGGCAGCTTCGACACTACTAGCACAGATACGCAGTATTTT. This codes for CAGSFDTTSTDTQYF.

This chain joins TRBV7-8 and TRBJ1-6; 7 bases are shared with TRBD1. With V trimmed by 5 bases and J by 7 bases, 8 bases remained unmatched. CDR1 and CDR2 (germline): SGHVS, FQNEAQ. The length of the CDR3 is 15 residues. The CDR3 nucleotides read TGTGCCAGCAGCGCTGAGGGGGCGCGGAATTCACCCCTCCACTTT. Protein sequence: CASSAEGARNSPLHF. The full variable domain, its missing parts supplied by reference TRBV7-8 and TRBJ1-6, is GAGVSQSPRYKVAKRGQDVALRCDPISGHVSLFWYQQALGQGPEFLTYFQNEAQLDKSGLPSDRFFAERPEGSVSTLKIQRTQQEDSAVYLCASSAEGARNSPLHFGNGTRLTVT.

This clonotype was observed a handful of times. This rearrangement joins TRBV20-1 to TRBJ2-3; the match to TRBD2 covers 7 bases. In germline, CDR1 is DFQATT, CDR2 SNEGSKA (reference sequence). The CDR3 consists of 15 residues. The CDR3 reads CGPSRASGSTDTQYF. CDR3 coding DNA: TGCGGTCCCAGCCGGGCTAGCGGTAGCACAGATACGCAGTATTTT.

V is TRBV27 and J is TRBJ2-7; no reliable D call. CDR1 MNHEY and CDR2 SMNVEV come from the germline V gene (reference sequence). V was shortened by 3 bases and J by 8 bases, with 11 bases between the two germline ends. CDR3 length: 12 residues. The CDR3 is CASSFLKDKQYF. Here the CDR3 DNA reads TGTGCCAGCAGTTTTTTGAAGGATAAGCAGTACTTC.

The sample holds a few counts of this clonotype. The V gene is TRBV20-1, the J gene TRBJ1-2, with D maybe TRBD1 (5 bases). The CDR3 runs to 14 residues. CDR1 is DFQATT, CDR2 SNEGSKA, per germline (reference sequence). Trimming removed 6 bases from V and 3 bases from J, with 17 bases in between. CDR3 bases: TGCAGTGCCTCGCGGAGGGGAGAGGACTATGGCTACACCTTC. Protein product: CSASRRGEDYGYTF.

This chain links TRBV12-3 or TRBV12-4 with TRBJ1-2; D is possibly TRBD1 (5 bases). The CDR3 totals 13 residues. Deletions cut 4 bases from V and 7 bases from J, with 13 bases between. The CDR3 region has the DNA TGTGCCAGCAGTTGTCCCAGTAGGGGTGGCTACACCTTC. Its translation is CASSCPSRGGYTF.

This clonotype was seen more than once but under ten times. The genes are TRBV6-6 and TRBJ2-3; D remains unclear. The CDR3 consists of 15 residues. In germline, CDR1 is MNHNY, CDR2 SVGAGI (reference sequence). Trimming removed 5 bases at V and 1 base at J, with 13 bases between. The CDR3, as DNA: TGTGCCAGCAGTCCACTCGGCCGGGGCACAGATACGCAGTATTTT. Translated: CASSPLGRGTDTQYF.

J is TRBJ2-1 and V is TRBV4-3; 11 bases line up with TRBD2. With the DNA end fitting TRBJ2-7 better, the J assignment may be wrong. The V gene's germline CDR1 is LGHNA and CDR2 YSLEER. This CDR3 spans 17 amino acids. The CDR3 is CASSQDTSGGSYNEQYF. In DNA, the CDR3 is TGCGCCAGCAGCCAAGATACTAGCGGGGGATCCTACAATGAGCAGTACTTC.

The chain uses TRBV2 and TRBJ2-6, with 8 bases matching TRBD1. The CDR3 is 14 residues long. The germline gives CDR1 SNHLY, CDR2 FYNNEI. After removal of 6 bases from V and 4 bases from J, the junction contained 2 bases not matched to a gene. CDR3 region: CASRDRVGANVLTF. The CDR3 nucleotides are TGTGCCAGCAGGGACAGGGTCGGGGCCAACGTCCTGACTTTC. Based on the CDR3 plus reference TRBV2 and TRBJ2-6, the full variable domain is EPEVTQTPSHQVTQMGQEVILRCVPISNHLYFYWYRQILGQKVEFLVSFYNNEISEKSEIFDDQFSVERPDGSNFTLKIRSTKLEDSAMYFCASRDRVGANVLTFGAGSRLTVL.

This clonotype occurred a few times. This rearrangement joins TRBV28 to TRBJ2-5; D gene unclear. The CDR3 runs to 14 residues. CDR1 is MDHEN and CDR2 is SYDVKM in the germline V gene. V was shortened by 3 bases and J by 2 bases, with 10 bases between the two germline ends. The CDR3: CASSFLGGQETQYF. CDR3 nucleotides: TGTGCCAGCAGTTTCTTGGGCGGTCAAGAGACCCAGTACTTC.

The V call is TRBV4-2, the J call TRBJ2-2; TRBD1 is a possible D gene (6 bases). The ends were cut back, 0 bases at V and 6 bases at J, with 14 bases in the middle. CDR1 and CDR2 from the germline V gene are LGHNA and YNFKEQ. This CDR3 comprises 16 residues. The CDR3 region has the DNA TGTGCCAGCAGCCAAGATCTTACAGGGCAGGCCGGGGAGCTGTTTTTT. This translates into CASSQDLTGQAGELFF.

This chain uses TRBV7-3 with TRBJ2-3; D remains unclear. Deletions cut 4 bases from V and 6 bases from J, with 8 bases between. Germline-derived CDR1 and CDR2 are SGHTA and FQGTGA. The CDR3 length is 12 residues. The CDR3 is CASSSSMDTQYF. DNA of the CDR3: TGTGCCAGCAGCTCCAGCATGGATACGCAGTATTTT.

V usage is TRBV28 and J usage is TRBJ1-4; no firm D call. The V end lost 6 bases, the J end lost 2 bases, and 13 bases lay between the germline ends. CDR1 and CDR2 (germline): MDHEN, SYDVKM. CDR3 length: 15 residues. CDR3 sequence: CASRPDGATNEKLFF. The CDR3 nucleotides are TGTGCCAGCAGGCCGGACGGAGCTACTAATGAAAAACTGTTTTTT.

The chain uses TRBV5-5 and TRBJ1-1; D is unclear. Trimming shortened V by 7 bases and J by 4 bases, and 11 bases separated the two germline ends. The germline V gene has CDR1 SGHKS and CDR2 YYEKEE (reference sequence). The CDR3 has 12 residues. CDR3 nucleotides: TGTGCCAGCGGTAAGGGCGCCACTGAAGCTTTCTTT. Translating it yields CASGKGATEAFF.

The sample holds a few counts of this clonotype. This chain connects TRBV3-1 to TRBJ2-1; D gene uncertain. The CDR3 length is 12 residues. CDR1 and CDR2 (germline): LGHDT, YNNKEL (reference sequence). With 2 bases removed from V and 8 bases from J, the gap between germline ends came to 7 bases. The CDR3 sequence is CASSQPDHEQFF. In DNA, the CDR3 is TGTGCCAGCAGCCAACCAGACCATGAGCAGTTCTTC.

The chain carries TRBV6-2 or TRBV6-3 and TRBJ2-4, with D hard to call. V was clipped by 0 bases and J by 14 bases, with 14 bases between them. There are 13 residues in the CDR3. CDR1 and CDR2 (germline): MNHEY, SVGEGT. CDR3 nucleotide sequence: TGTGCCAGCAGTTACTCTTCTAGGATATCCGAGTACTTC. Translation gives CASSYSSRISEYF.

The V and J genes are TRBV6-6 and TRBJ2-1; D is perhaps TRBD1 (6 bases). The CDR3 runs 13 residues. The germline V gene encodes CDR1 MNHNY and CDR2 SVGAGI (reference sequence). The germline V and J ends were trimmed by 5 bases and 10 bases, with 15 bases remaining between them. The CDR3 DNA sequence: TGTGCCAGCAGTCACAGGGTCGCCTACGAGCAGTTCTTC. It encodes CASSHRVAYEQFF.

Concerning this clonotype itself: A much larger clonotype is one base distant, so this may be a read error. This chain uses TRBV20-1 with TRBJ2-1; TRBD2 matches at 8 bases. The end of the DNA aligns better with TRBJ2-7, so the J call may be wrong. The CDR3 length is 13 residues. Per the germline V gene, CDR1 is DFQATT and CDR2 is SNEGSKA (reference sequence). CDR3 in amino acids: CSATAGDYNEQYF. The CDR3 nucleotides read TGCAGTGCTACAGCGGGGGACTACAATGAGCAGTACTTC.

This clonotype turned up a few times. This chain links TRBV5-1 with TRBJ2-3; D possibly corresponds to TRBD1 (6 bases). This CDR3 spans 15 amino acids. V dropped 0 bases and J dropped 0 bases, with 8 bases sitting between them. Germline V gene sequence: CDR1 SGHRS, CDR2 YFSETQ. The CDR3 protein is CASSLEQGSTDTQYF. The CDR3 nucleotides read TGCGCCAGCAGCTTGGAACAGGGCAGCACAGATACGCAGTATTTT.

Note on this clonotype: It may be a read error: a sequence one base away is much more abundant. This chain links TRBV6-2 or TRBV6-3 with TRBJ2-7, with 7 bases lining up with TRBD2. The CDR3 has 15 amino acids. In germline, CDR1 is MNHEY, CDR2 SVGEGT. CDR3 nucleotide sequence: TGTGCCTGCAGTTACGGGGAGGGATTATCCTACGAGCAGTACTTC. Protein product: CACSYGEGLSYEQYF.

CDR3 amino acids: CATSRVGRAEAFF. The DNA for the CDR3 is TGTGCCACCAGCAGAGTTGGCAGGGCTGAAGCTTTCTTT. The chain joins TRBV15 to TRBJ1-1, with D possibly TRBD1 on 5 matching bases. Trimming cost V 1 base and J 6 bases, with 9 bases left between them. From germline, CDR1 is LNHNV and CDR2 YYDKDF (reference sequence). CDR3 length: 13 residues.

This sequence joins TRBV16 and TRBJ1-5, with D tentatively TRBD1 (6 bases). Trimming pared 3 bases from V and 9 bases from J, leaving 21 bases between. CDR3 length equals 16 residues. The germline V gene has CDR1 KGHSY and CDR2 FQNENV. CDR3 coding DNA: TGTGCCAGCAGCCACGGGGTGACAGGCCGGGGGTCGCCCCAGCATTTT. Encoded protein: CASSHGVTGRGSPQHF.

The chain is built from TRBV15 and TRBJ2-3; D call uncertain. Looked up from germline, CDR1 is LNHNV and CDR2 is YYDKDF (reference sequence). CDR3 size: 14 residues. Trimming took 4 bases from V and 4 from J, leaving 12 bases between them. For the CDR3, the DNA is TGTGCCACCAGCATAAGTAGTTCGGCAGATACGCAGTATTTT. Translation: CATSISSSADTQYF. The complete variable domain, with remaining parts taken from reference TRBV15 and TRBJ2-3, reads DAMVIQNPRYQVTQFGKPVTLSCSQTLNHNVMYWYQQKSSQAPKLLFHYYDKDFNNEADTPDNFQSRRPNTSFCFLDIRSPGLGDTAMYLCATSISSSADTQYFGPGTRLTVL.